The clone carrying this T cell receptor beta chain was observed a handful of times. The CDR3 is 15 amino acids. The V and J ends lost 5 bases and 6 bases, in that order; junction bases with no gene match: 13. The germline V gene encodes CDR1 MNHEY and CDR2 SMNVEV (reference sequence). This entry belongs to a study of blood T cell repertoires in COVID-19. TCRdb keeps only in-frame clones here, not all; method: immunoSEQ multiplex PCR. The table lists 45,000 to 70,000 clones, less than 85% of them singletons. Sample: peripheral blood. This sequence was found in a woman aged 45 to 65 with active or convalescent COVID-19. The chain employs TRBV27 and TRBJ2-7; 7 bases agree with TRBD1. CDR3 in amino acids: CASSRTGVARSEQYF. CDR3 bases: TGTGCCAGCAGTCGCACAGGGGTGGCGCGAAGCGAGCAGTACTTC.